A single sample is the source of the 7 T cell receptor beta chains below, sequenced in a study of cytomegalovirus exposure and HLA in healthy donors (dated by TCRdb to 2016 to 2017). Library preparation was by the immunoSEQ multiplex PCR assay. For the multiplex PCR, a mixture combining 60 forward primers for TCR Vbeta segments and 13 reverse primers for TCR Jbeta segments was used. Entries here come from immuneACCESS through TCRdb and include only in-frame sequences with V and J called. Some clones fail to appear in such tables; in the studies checked, an unresolved V gene covers under half of the shortfall, and the cause of the remainder is unknown. Recorded for this sample are roughly 160,000 clones; around four fifths of them occurred a single time. The top ten constitute 1% of the sample. What was sequenced was PBMCs. The source of these receptors is a woman between 50 and 59 years old in good health and CMV-seropositive.

The rearrangement joins TRBV28 to TRBJ1-2; TRBD1 aligns across 9 bases. In germline, CDR1 is MDHEN, CDR2 SYDVKM. This CDR3 spans 13 amino acids. After removal of 6 bases from V and 7 bases from J, the junction contained 6 bases not matched to a gene. CDR3 amino acids: CASRPQGAGGYTF. CDR3 nucleotides: TGTGCCAGCAGACCACAGGGGGCAGGTGGCTACACCTTC.

This clone came up once. V and J are TRBV27 and TRBJ1-1; the D gene is possibly TRBD1 (6 bases). V was trimmed by 4 bases and J by 1 base, leaving 13 bases between them. There are 15 residues in the CDR3. Germline V lookup: CDR1 MNHEY, CDR2 SMNVEV (reference sequence). The CDR3 nucleotides are TGTGCCAGCAGTTCGCACAGGGCTAGGAACACTGAAGCTTTCTTT. The encoded protein is CASSSHRARNTEAFF.

This clone was seen a handful of times. The chain recombines TRBV7-2 with TRBJ1-3; no firm D call. V lost 3 bases and J 4 bases, leaving 13 bases between the germline ends. This CDR3 contains 15 residues. Germline CDR1 is SGHTA and CDR2 is FQGNSA. The CDR3 is CASSFNQDSGNTIYF. The CDR3 DNA reads as TGTGCCAGCAGCTTCAACCAGGACTCCGGAAACACCATATATTTT.

The chain joins TRBV5-1 to TRBJ2-1; 11 nucleotides match TRBD2. The CDR3 loop spans 18 amino acids. Germline V gene data show CDR1 as SGHRS and CDR2 as YFSETQ. The ends lost 5 bases at V and 5 bases at J; junction bases unmatched: 15. The CDR3 sequence: CASRPPGLAAVRNNEQFF. The CDR3 DNA reads TGCGCCAGCAGACCACCGGGACTAGCGGCCGTACGGAACAATGAGCAGTTCTTC.

The chain combines TRBV10-3 with TRBJ1-1; D unclear. The V gene's germline CDR1 is ENHRY and CDR2 SYGVKD. The germline V and J ends were trimmed by 6 bases and 0 bases, with 11 bases remaining between them. CDR3 length: 14 amino acids. The CDR3 region is CAIRPTSMNTEAFF. The CDR3 nucleotides are TGTGCCATCAGACCGACTTCTATGAACACTGAAGCTTTCTTT.

The rearrangement links TRBV14 to TRBJ2-7; TRBD1 matches 10 bases. The germline V gene has CDR1 SGHDN and CDR2 FVKESK. This CDR3 is built from 16 residues. With 3 bases clipped from V and 5 bases from J, the junction kept 10 bases outside the gene matches. Written as DNA, the CDR3 is TGTGCCAGCAGCCACGGACCGGGACAGGGGCGCCACGAGCAGTACTTC. This encodes CASSHGPGQGRHEQYF.

This clone was seen only a few times. V gene TRBV18 combines with J gene TRBJ1-2; the match to TRBD1 covers 8 bases. V shed 5 bases, J shed 2 bases, and the junction held 10 bases outside the gene matches. Germline loops: CDR1 KGHSH, CDR2 LQKENI. The CDR3 is 16 amino acids. CDR3: CASSETRTGPNYGYTF. CDR3 DNA sequence: TGTGCCAGCTCAGAGACCCGGACAGGGCCAAACTATGGCTACACCTTC.